The 5 T cell receptor beta chains presented below share a single source sample, sequenced in a study of blood T cell repertoires in COVID-19. TCRdb keeps only in-frame clones here, not all; method: immunoSEQ multiplex PCR. This sample has over 350,000 clones, with around 90% found just once. The material sequenced was PBMCs or T cells enriched from blood (not recorded which). These receptor sequences come from a woman between 18 and 30 years old with acute COVID-19.

This clone has a single count. The V and J genes are TRBV5-4 and TRBJ2-5; unclear D gene. CDR3 length: 15 amino acids. Trimming left V 3 bases short and J 5 bases short, with 17 bases between. Per the germline V gene, CDR1 is SGHNT and CDR2 is YYREEE (reference sequence). The CDR3 DNA sequence: TGTGCCAGCAGCTCCTCAGGAACCTCGTGGGAGACCCAGTACTTC. Translating gives CASSSSGTSWETQYF.

The J gene is TRBJ1-2, the V gene TRBV15; 7 bases are a match to TRBD1. The CDR3 has 18 residues. J gave up 3 bases and V 4 bases, and 17 bases lay outside the gene matches. Germline CDR1 reads LNHNV; CDR2 reads YYDKDF (reference sequence). CDR3 coding DNA: TGTGCCACCAGCACGGCCCCTTGGACAGGTCCGAAGGACTATGGCTACACCTTC. Translated, it gives CATSTAPWTGPKDYGYTF. Supplemented by reference TRBV15 and TRBJ1-2, the full variable domain reads DAMVIQNPRYQVTQFGKPVTLSCSQTLNHNVMYWYQQKSSQAPKLLFHYYDKDFNNEADTPDNFQSRRPNTSFCFLDIRSPGLGDTAMYLCATSTAPWTGPKDYGYTFGSGTRLTVV.

The CDR3 spells CASSGQSYGYTF. CDR3 DNA: TGTGCCAGCAGCGGACAGAGCTATGGCTACACCTTC. The chain links TRBV12-3 or TRBV12-4 to TRBJ1-2; possible D gene TRBD1, 6 bases. Trimming left V 6 bases short and J 4 bases short, with 9 bases between. The CDR3 runs to 12 residues.

This chain links TRBV5-6 with TRBJ1-1; tentatively, D is TRBD1 (6 bases). Per germline, CDR1 SGHDT and CDR2 YYEEEE. There are 16 residues in the CDR3. V lost 4 bases and J 5 bases, leaving 21 bases between the germline ends. CDR3 residues: CASSVRTGTLRTEAFF. The CDR3 nucleotides are TGTGCCAGCAGCGTCCGAACCGGGACACTCAGGACTGAAGCTTTCTTT.

J is TRBJ1-2 and V is TRBV11-2; TRBD1 aligns across 7 bases. The CDR3 has 14 residues. Unmatched junction bases numbered 8, after V lost 4 bases and J lost 6 bases. In germline, CDR1 is SGHAT, CDR2 FQNNGV. The CDR3 region has the DNA TGTGCCAGCAGCTCACTACAGGGGTGGCATGGCTACACCTTC. Its protein product is CASSSLQGWHGYTF.